The 18 T cell receptor beta chains below come from one sample, sequenced in a study of cytomegalovirus exposure and HLA in healthy donors. Primers included in the PCR were 60 Vbeta and 13 Jbeta primers. Sequencing used immunoSEQ multiplex PCR; TCRdb keeps in-frame clones, though not all of them. The sample lists 80,000 to 100,000 clones, under 85% occurring once. Sequencing used PBMCs. The origin of the receptors is a man over 45 in good health and CMV-seropositive.

The chain has TRBV27 and TRBJ1-1; 8 bases are shared with TRBD1. The V and J ends lost 6 bases and 1 base, in that order; junction bases with no gene match: 10. The CDR3 covers 16 residues. CDR1 is MNHEY, CDR2 SMNVEV, per germline (reference sequence). CDR3: CASRAGQALGNTEAFF. CDR3 nucleotide sequence: TGTGCCAGCAGGGCGGGACAGGCCTTAGGGAACACTGAAGCTTTCTTT.

The V call is TRBV4-3, the J call TRBJ2-3; 9 nucleotides line up with TRBD2. Germline trimming cut 0 bases from V and 3 bases from J; bases unmatched to any gene: 7. This CDR3 spans 17 amino acids. Germline-derived CDR1 and CDR2 are LGHNA and YSLEER. CDR3 DNA sequence: TGCGCCAGCAGCCAAGATGGCGGGGGGGCTCCGACAGATACGCAGTATTTT. The encoded protein is CASSQDGGGAPTDTQYF.

In this sample, this clone turned up a few times. The chain recombines TRBV5-5 with TRBJ1-4; 9 nucleotides agree with TRBD1. The trim removed 3 bases at V and 8 bases at J, leaving 8 bases unmatched. The CDR3 is 15 amino acids. Germline loops: CDR1 SGHKS, CDR2 YYEKEE (reference sequence). Written as DNA, the CDR3 is TGTGCCAGCAGCTCGCCCACAGGGGGCGCGGAAAAACTGTTTTTT. This gives the protein CASSSPTGGAEKLFF.

The chain uses TRBV6-5 and TRBJ1-1; no clear D. The ends were cut back, 7 bases at V and 0 bases at J, with 9 bases in the middle. The V gene's germline CDR1 is MNHEY and CDR2 SVGAGI. The CDR3 covers 13 residues. CDR3 loop: CASIGRLNTEAFF. The CDR3 DNA is TGTGCCAGCATAGGCAGGTTGAACACTGAAGCTTTCTTT.

J is TRBJ1-1 and V is TRBV10-3; no reliable D call. Trimming pared 2 bases from V and 10 bases from J, leaving 14 bases between. The CDR3 runs 13 residues. The V gene's germline CDR1 is ENHRY and CDR2 SYGVKD. This CDR3 is CAISEEETRGAFF. The CDR3 nucleotides read TGTGCCATCAGTGAGGAAGAGACCCGGGGAGCTTTCTTT.

In the case of this clone: An end of the junction does not agree with germline; a read error may underlie this. The chain couples TRBV5-1 to TRBJ1-2, with 7 bases lining up with TRBD1. CDR3 length: 15 residues. Germline assignment: CDR1 SGHRS and CDR2 YFSETQ. The CDR3 DNA reads as TGCGCCAGCAGCTTCTCGACAGGGATGGACTATGGCTACCCCTTC. This gives the protein CASSFSTGMDYGYPF.

The chain couples TRBV7-3 to TRBJ1-6; 7 bases are shared with TRBD1. The CDR3 is made up of 15 amino acids. Germline V gene lookup returns CDR1 SGHTA and CDR2 FQGTGA. J was trimmed by 10 bases and V by 5 bases; bases with no gene match: 11. The CDR3 reads CASSLQETGRSPLHF. The DNA of the CDR3 is TGTGCCAGCAGCCTACAGGAGACAGGGCGGTCACCCCTCCACTTT.

The chain couples TRBV18 to TRBJ2-5, with TRBD1 matching over 7 bases. The germline gives CDR1 KGHSH, CDR2 LQKENI. The CDR3 sequence is 14 residues long. V lost 5 bases to trimming and J lost 4 bases; unmatched junction nucleotides: 7. The CDR3 nucleotides are TGTGCCAGCTCAAGGACGGGACAGAGAGAGACCCAGTACTTC. It codes for CASSRTGQRETQYF. Full variable domain (remainder filled in from reference TRBV18 and TRBJ2-5): NAGVMQNPRHLVRRRGQEARLRCSPMKGHSHVYWYRQLPEEGLKFMVYLQKENIIDESGMPKERFSAEFPKEGPSILRIQQVVRGDSAAYFCASSRTGQRETQYFGPGTRLLVL.

The chain combines TRBV7-9 with TRBJ1-5; D perhaps matches TRBD1 (6 bases). Trimming left V 1 base short and J 4 bases short, with 14 bases between. The CDR3 spans 16 residues. The germline gives CDR1 SEHNR, CDR2 FQNEAQ (reference sequence). The chain's CDR3 is CASSLGAGTPNQPQHF. CDR3 DNA: TGTGCCAGCAGCTTAGGGGCTGGGACACCGAATCAGCCCCAGCATTTT.

A few counts support this clone. This chain links TRBV27 with TRBJ2-5; D might be TRBD2 (6 bases). Germline CDR1 reads MNHEY; CDR2 reads SMNVEV (reference sequence). Trimming removed 4 bases from V and 5 bases from J, with 17 bases in between. CDR3 length: 15 residues. The CDR3 DNA reads as TGTGCCAGCAGTTCGGGGATTGGGGGGACGGAGACCCAGTACTTC. This gives the protein CASSSGIGGTETQYF.

J is TRBJ2-7 and V is TRBV30, with 8 bases identical to TRBD1. This CDR3 is built from 13 residues. The germline CDR1 and CDR2 sequences are GTSNPN and SVGIG (reference sequence). Here the CDR3 DNA reads TGTGTTGGAAGCGCCAGGGGGCTCTCAGAGCAGTACTTC. Its translation is CVGSARGLSEQYF. Based on the CDR3 plus reference TRBV30 and TRBJ2-7, the full variable domain is SQTIHQWPATLVQPVGSPLSLECTVEGTSNPNLYWYRQAAGRGLQLLFYSVGIGQISSEVPQNLSASRPQDRQFILSSKKLLLSDSGFYLCVGSARGLSEQYFGPGTRLTVT.

The DNA for the CDR3 is TGTGCCAGCAGACGGGAGAGCTCCTACGAGCAGTACTTC. Its translation: CASRRESSYEQYF. The chain employs TRBV6-5 and TRBJ2-7, with D tentatively TRBD2 (6 bases). The CDR3 covers 13 residues. Per germline, CDR1 MNHEY and CDR2 SVGAGI. Trimming stripped 6 bases from V and 0 bases from J, with 9 bases between.

V is TRBV6-1 and J is TRBJ1-5, with D perhaps TRBD1 (6 bases). CDR3 length equals 15 residues. CDR1 and CDR2 from the germline V gene are MNHNS and SASEGT. Between the trimmed V and J ends, which lost 7 bases and 2 bases, there was a span of 15 bases. CDR3: CASIIQGVGNQPQHF. The CDR3 bases are TGTGCCAGCATTATACAGGGTGTAGGCAATCAGCCCCAGCATTTT.

The rearrangement links TRBV6-6 to TRBJ2-5, with D maybe TRBD2 (5 bases). Germline V gene sequence: CDR1 MNHNY, CDR2 SVGAGI (reference sequence). V dropped 6 bases and J dropped 4 bases, with 15 bases sitting between them. The CDR3 consists of 14 residues. CDR3 protein: CASRGSGGRETQYF. CDR3 nucleotide sequence: TGTGCCAGCAGGGGATCCGGCGGGCGAGAGACCCAGTACTTC.

The chain couples TRBV7-9 to TRBJ1-2; 9 bases are a match to TRBD1. The CDR3 is made up of 14 amino acids. The germline CDR1 and CDR2 sequences are SEHNR and FQNEAQ (reference sequence). The V and J ends lost 5 bases and 8 bases, in that order; junction bases with no gene match: 9. The CDR3 protein is CASSPTQGAGGYTF. The DNA of the CDR3 is TGTGCCAGCAGCCCCACACAGGGGGCGGGGGGCTACACCTTC.

A few counts support this clone. This sequence joins TRBV19 and TRBJ2-7; TRBD2 matches at 7 bases. Germline V CDR1 and CDR2: LNHDA, SQIVND (reference sequence). Germline trimming cut 3 bases from V and 5 bases from J; bases unmatched to any gene: 7. The CDR3 runs to 14 residues. The CDR3 is CASSILEGGDEQYF. CDR3 nucleotide sequence: TGTGCCAGTAGTATTCTGGAGGGAGGGGACGAGCAGTACTTC.

The CDR3 reads CASRQDPSNQPQHF. CDR3 DNA: TGTGCAAGTCGCCAGGATCCTAGCAATCAGCCCCAGCATTTT. The chain carries TRBV12-2 and TRBJ1-5; the table gives TRBD1 as D, unverified against the DNA. TRBV12-2 is reported as a pseudogene. The CDR3 sequence is 14 residues long.

This clone has only a few counts. CDR3 residues: CASSEGQDASPLHF. CDR3 DNA sequence: TGTGCCAGCAGTGAAGGGCAGGATGCTTCACCCCTCCACTTT. The rearrangement links TRBV25-1 to TRBJ1-6; D remains ambiguous. The germline V gene encodes CDR1 MGHDK and CDR2 SYGVNS. Trimming left V 2 bases short and J 9 bases short, with 11 bases between. This CDR3 contains 14 residues. Looking up the rest from reference TRBV25-1 and TRBJ1-6 gives the full variable domain: EADIYQTPRYLVIGTGKKITLECSQTMGHDKMYWYQQDPGMELHLIHYSYGVNSTEKGDLSSESTVSRIRTEHFPLTLESARPSHTSQYLCASSEGQDASPLHFGNGTRLTVT.